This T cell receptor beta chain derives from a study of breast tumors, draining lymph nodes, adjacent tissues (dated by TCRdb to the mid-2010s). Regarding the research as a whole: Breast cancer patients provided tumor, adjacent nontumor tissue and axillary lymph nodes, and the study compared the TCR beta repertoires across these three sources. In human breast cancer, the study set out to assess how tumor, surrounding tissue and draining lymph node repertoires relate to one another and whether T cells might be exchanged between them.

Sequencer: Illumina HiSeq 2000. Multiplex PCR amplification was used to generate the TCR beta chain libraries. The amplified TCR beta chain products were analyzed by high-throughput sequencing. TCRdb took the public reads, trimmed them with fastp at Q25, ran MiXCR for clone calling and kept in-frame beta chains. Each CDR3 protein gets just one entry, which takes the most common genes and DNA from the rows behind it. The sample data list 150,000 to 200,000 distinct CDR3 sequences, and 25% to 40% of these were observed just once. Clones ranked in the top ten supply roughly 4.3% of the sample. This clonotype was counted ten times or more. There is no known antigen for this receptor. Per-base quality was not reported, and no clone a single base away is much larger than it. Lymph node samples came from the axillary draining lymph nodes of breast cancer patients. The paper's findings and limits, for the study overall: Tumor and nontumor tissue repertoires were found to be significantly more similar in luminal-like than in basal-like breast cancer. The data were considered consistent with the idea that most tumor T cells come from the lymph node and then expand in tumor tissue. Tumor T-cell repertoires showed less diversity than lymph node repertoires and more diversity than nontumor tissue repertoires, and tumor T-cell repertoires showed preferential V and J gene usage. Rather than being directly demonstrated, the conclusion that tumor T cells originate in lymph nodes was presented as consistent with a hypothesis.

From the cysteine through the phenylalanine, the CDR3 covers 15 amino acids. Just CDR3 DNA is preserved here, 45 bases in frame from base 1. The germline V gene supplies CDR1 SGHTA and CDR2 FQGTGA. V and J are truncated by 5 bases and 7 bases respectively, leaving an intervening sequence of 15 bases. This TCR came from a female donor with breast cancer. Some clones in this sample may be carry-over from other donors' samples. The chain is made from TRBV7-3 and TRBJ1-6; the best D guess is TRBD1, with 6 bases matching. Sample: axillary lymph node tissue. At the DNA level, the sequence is TGTGCCAGCAGCCGGACCGCACAGGGCAATTCACCCCTCCACTTT. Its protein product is CASSRTAQGNSPLHF.